This entry lists 16 T cell receptor beta chains sequenced from one sample in a study of tumor and adjacent non-tumor tissue in lung cancer. A modified ARM-PCR protocol with three rounds of nested PCR amplified TCRbeta. In TCRdb, the multiplex PCR reads were re-called with MiXCR into one record per CDR3 protein. The repertoire has 71,000 or so distinct CDR3 sequences, roughly 76% of them found once; the top ten carry 13%. This sample's RNA came from whole unsorted tissue. Sequencing was done on a sample of lung tumor tissue. Receptor source: a woman aged 45-60 years with non-small cell lung cancer.

Note on this clonotype: Possible read error: a much larger clone is one base away. The rearrangement joins TRBV7-2 to TRBJ2-1, with D possibly matching TRBD1 (7 bases). The CDR3 is 13 amino acids. Germline CDR1 is SGHTA and CDR2 is FQGNSA. CDR3 region: CANSLLGRDSLFF. The CDR3 DNA follows: TGTGCCAACAGCTTACTGGGGCGGGACAGCCTATTCTTC.

In this sample, this clonotype turned up once. One junction end disagrees with the germline gene, perhaps due to a read error. The CDR3 DNA follows: TGCAGTGTTGAGCCCGGGACAGGGGGCTACGTGCAGTACTTC. Encoded protein: CSVEPGTGGYVQYF. The chain couples TRBV20-1 to TRBJ2-7; 12 bases fit TRBD1. Germline V gives CDR1 DFQATT, CDR2 SNEGSKA (reference sequence). The CDR3 loop spans 14 amino acids.

In regard to this clonotype: A junction end diverges from the germline sequence, so it may reflect a read error. The rearrangement uses TRBV7-9 and TRBJ2-1, with TRBD2 matching 10 bases. CDR1 is SEHNR and CDR2 is FQNEAQ in the germline V gene (reference sequence). This CDR3 is 15 amino acids long. CDR3 DNA: TGTGCCAGCAGCCCTAGCGGGAGCTCCTACAATGGGCAGTTCTTC. Its translation is CASSPSGSSYNGQFF.

Concerning this clonotype: The junction differs from germline at one of its ends, possibly a read error. The chain carries TRBV10-1 and TRBJ1-4; 8 nucleotides align to TRBD1. The CDR3 sequence is 18 residues long. CDR1 is WNHNN and CDR2 is SYGVQD in the germline V gene (reference sequence). CDR3 in DNA: TGCGCCAGCAGTGAGTCGGACAGGGAGGGGGCAACTTATGAAAAACCGTTTTTT. It translates to CASSESDREGATYEKPFF.

About this clonotype itself: A read error is likely, as this CDR3 ends without the conserved phenylalanine or tryptophan. Because the CDR3's place on the DNA is in doubt, the DNA is left out and the CDR3 is given as listed by TCRdb. The V and J genes are TRBV11-1 and TRBJ2-7; TRBD1 reflects the table's D call only, with no check against the DNA. Germline V CDR1 and CDR2: SGHAT, FQDESV (reference sequence). The CDR3 contains 14 residues when both ends are counted. The CDR3 protein is CASSHWDGSYEQHL.

Regarding this clonotype: It is likely a read error, because the conserved phenylalanine at the end of the CDR3 is missing. The V gene is TRBV5-6, the J gene TRBJ1-2; D remains ambiguous. Germline CDR1 and CDR2: SGHDT and YYEEEE. V lost 0 bases, J lost 0 bases, and 3 bases lay in between. The CDR3 runs 13 residues. The CDR3 DNA sequence: TGTGCCAGCAGCTTGGAGACTAACTATGGCTACACCATC. Translated, it gives CASSLETNYGYTI.

On this clonotype: The conserved closing phenylalanine or tryptophan is absent in this CDR3, likely reflecting a read error. The genes are TRBV4-1 and TRBJ1-5; no definite D call. Germline loops: CDR1 MGHRA, CDR2 YSYEKL. There are 16 residues in the CDR3. The CDR3 coding sequence is TGCGCCAGTAGCCAAGATTTAGGATACCGCAATCAGCCCCAGCATCAT. Protein sequence: CASSQDLGYRNQPQHH.

Remarks on this clonotype: Compared with germline, one end of the junction differs, possibly owing to a read error. The chain combines TRBV13 with TRBJ2-7; D gene ambiguous. CDR3 length equals 14 residues. The germline V gene encodes CDR1 PRHDT and CDR2 FYEKMQ (reference sequence). CDR3 sequence: CASSLLGGSYKQYF. CDR3 nucleotides: TGTGCCAGCAGCTTATTGGGTGGGTCCTACAAGCAGTATTTC.

The CDR3 DNA reads TGTGCCAGCAGCTTAAGTAAGACTAGCGGCCAATACTTC. It translates to CASSLSKTSGQYF. The chain joins TRBV7-8 to TRBJ2-7; 9 bases map to TRBD2. After removal of 2 bases from V and 13 bases from J, the junction contained 9 bases not matched to a gene. There are 13 residues in the CDR3. The germline CDR1 and CDR2 sequences are SGHVS and FQNEAQ.

About this clonotype itself: The CDR3 ends on some other residue instead of the conserved phenylalanine or tryptophan, so this is likely a read error. The DNA is left out, because the CDR3 cannot be placed on it with certainty; the CDR3 is given as TCRdb lists it. The genes are TRBV20-1 and TRBJ2-7; the table's D call, TRBD2, has no DNA check behind it. The germline CDR1 and CDR2 sequences are DFQATT and SNEGSKA (reference sequence). The CDR3 contains 12 residues when both ends are counted. The CDR3 region is CSATVTSGMKYL.

Of note for this clonotype: At one of its ends the junction is not consistent with the germline gene, which may arise from a read error. The chain uses TRBV28 and TRBJ2-1; 11 bases agree with TRBD2. Germline CDR1 is MDHEN and CDR2 is SYDVKM. The CDR3 runs to 14 residues. The CDR3 loop reads CASILLAGANEQFF. CDR3 nucleotide sequence: TGTGCTAGCATCTTACTAGCGGGAGCGAATGAGCAGTTCTTC.

Turning to this clonotype: The germline gene is not matched at one end of the junction; a read error may be the cause. The chain joins TRBV29-1 to TRBJ2-3; 14 bases are shared with TRBD2. The CDR3 contains 15 residues. Germline CDR1 is SQVTM and CDR2 is ANQGSEA. The CDR3 DNA sequence: TGCAGTGTTGGAGGGACTAGCGGGGGCACAGATAGGCAGTATTTT. It yields the protein CSVGGTSGGTDRQYF.

Worth noting for this clonotype: At one of its ends the junction is not consistent with the germline gene, which may arise from a read error. The V call is TRBV6-5, the J call TRBJ2-7, with D maybe TRBD2 (6 bases). The CDR3 covers 16 residues. CDR1 is MNHEY and CDR2 is SVGAGI in the germline V gene. The CDR3, as DNA: TGTGCCAGCAGCGGCTGGACTACAGGCGTCGCCTACGAGCAGTATTTC. Its protein is CASSGWTTGVAYEQYF.

On this clonotype: Its ends do not fully match the called genes, so a read error is possible. The chain has TRBV4-1 and TRBJ2-3; tentative D call: TRBD2 (6 bases). Germline V lookup: CDR1 MGHRA, CDR2 YSYEKL. The CDR3 spans 18 residues. This CDR3 is CASSQDHPPGVGIDTQYF. The CDR3 DNA sequence: TGCGCTAGCAGCCAAGACCACCCTCCGGGAGTAGGCATAGATACGCAGTATTTT.

This clonotype was seen just once. The chain employs TRBV4-1 and TRBJ2-7; D uncertain. The V gene lost 1 base and the J gene lost 3 bases, with 16 bases spanning the gap. The CDR3 extends over 16 amino acids. In germline, CDR1 is MGHRA, CDR2 YSYEKL. The CDR3 region has the DNA TGCGCCAGCAGCCAAGTAGTCGCGACATGCCTCTACGAGCAGTACTTC. Amino acid sequence: CASSQVVATCLYEQYF.

The chain uses TRBV11-2 and TRBJ2-7; D possibly corresponds to TRBD1 (6 bases). The CDR3 sequence is 15 residues long. V lost 3 bases to trimming and J lost 2 bases, with 14 bases between them. Germline V CDR1 and CDR2: SGHAT, FQNNGV. CDR3 nucleotides: TGTGCCAGCAGCTTTATTGGGGGCGTAACCTACGAGCAGTACTTC. It translates to CASSFIGGVTYEQYF.